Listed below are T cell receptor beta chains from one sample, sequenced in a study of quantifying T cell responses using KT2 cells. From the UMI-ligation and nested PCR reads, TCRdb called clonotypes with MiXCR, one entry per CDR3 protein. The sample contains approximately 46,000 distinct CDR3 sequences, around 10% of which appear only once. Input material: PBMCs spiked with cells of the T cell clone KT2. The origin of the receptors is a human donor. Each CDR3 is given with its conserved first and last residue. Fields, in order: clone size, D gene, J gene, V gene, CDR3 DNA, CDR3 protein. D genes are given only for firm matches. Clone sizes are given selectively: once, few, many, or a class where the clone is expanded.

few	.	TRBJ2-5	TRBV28	TGTGCCAGCAGTACACAGGACTCCCAAGAGACCCAGTACTTC	CASSTQDSQETQYF
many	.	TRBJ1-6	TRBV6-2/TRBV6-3	TGTGCCAGCAAGCCGATTGGAACGGAAAATTCACCCCTCCACTTT	CASKPIGTENSPLHF
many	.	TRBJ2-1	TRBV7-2	TGTGCCAGCAGCTCGGGACTTTACAATGAGCAGTTCTTC	CASSSGLYNEQFF
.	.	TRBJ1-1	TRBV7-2	TGTGCCAGCAGCTTACCACTCCAGCGGTCTGAAGCTTTCTTT	CASSLPLQRSEAFF
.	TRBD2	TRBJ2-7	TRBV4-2	TGTGCCAGCAGCTCCGCGGGGACTAGCGGCCGCTCCTACGAGCAGTACTTC	CASSSAGTSGRSYEQYF
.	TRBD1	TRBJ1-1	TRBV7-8	TGTGCCAGCAGCCCCGACAGGGCATTCAACACTGAAGCTTTCTTT	CASSPDRAFNTEAFF
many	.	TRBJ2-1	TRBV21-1	TGTGCCAGCAGCATACTATCTATGGGGCTTGCCAATGAGCAGTTCTTC	CASSILSMGLANEQFF
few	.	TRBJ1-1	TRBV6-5	TGTGCCAGCAAGAGAGACACTGAAGCTTTCTTT	CASKRDTEAFF
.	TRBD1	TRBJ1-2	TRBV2	TGTGCCAGCAGCCTCCGAGGGACAGGGGAAGGCTACACCTTC	CASSLRGTGEGYTF
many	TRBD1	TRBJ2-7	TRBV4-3	TGCGCCAGCAGCCACCGGGACAGGGGTACCTACGAGCAGTACTTC	CASSHRDRGTYEQYF
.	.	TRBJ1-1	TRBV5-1	TGCGCCAGCAGCTTGACCCAGGGGAACACTGAAGCTTTCTTT	CASSLTQGNTEAFF
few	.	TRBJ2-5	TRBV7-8	TGTGCCAGCAGCTTAGCACGGGGGCAAGAGACCCAGTACTTC	CASSLARGQETQYF
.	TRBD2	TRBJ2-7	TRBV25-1	TGTGCCAGCAGTTCACTAGCGGGAGTGGACGAGCAGTACTTC	CASSSLAGVDEQYF
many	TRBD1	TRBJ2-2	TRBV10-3	TGTGCCATCAGGGGGACAGCGAACACCGGGGAGCTGTTTTTT	CAIRGTANTGELFF
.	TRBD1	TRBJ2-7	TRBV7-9	TGTGCCAGTGAGGGGGCAGCGTACGAGCAGTACTTC	CASEGAAYEQYF
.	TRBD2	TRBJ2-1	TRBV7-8	TGTGCCAGCAGCCTTGGAACGACTAGCGGGGGGGCCGGTGAGCAGTTCTTC	CASSLGTTSGGAGEQFF
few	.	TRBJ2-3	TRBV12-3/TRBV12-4	TGTGCCAGCTCAACAGAGGGGTACACAGATACGCAGTATTTT	CASSTEGYTDTQYF
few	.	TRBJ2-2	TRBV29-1	TGCAGCGTTGATTTAGCAGGGAACACCGGGGAGCTGTTTTTT	CSVDLAGNTGELFF
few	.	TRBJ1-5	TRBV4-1	TGCGCCAGCAGCCTATCTGGGGGCAATCAGCCCCAGCATTTT	CASSLSGGNQPQHF
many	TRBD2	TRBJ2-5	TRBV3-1	TGTGCCAGCAGCCGGACGGCGGGAGGCGGAGAGACCCAGTACTTC	CASSRTAGGGETQYF
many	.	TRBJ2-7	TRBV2	TGTGCCAGCAGTGAGAGCTGGACTGCCTACGAGCAGTACTTC	CASSESWTAYEQYF
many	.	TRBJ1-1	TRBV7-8	TGTGCCAGCAGCGCGTGGGGCTCGAACACTGAAGCTTTCTTT	CASSAWGSNTEAFF
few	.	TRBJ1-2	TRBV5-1	TGCGCCAGCAGCTTGGAGCGACGACCCGCTAACTATGGCTACACCTTC	CASSLERRPANYGYTF
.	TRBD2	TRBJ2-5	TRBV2	TGTGCCAGCATGTACCGGGGGGGCGCGGAAGAGACCCAGTACTTC	CASMYRGGAEETQYF